A selection of T cell receptor beta chains follows, all from one sample in a study of blood T cell repertoires in COVID-19. Some clones are missing from TCRdb's copy, which holds only in-frame ones; the method was immunoSEQ multiplex PCR. The sample carries 440,000 or so clones, approximately 91% recorded once. Sequenced input: peripheral blood. The source of these receptors is a woman aged 40-49 years with COVID-19, enrolled during active disease. Both conserved end residues are trimmed from each CDR3. The order of the fields is J gene, clone size, V gene, CDR3 protein. The listing skips clone size in some rows; elsewhere it reads once, few, many or a size class.

J gene: TRBJ2-7
clone size: NA
V gene: TRBV27
CDR3 protein: ASGSGTHYEQY

J gene: TRBJ1-4
clone size: NA
V gene: TRBV4-3
CDR3 protein: ASSQDARDNEKLF

J gene: TRBJ1-2
clone size: NA
V gene: TRBV28
CDR3 protein: ASSPGTGDYGYT

J gene: TRBJ2-5
clone size: NA
V gene: TRBV5-4
CDR3 protein: ASRPGHPQETQY

J gene: TRBJ2-2
clone size: NA
V gene: TRBV18
CDR3 protein: ASSDMTGVDWNTGELF

J gene: TRBJ2-7
clone size: NA
V gene: TRBV5-8
CDR3 protein: ASRQIETGAYEQY

J gene: TRBJ1-1
clone size: NA
V gene: TRBV19
CDR3 protein: ASIRNTEAF

J gene: TRBJ1-1
clone size: NA
V gene: TRBV11-3
CDR3 protein: ASSFQMNTEAF

J gene: TRBJ1-2
clone size: NA
V gene: TRBV5-1
CDR3 protein: ASSSSGLAGPGGFDGYT

J gene: TRBJ2-1
clone size: NA
V gene: TRBV2
CDR3 protein: ASSGNRGDEQF

J gene: TRBJ1-1
clone size: NA
V gene: TRBV18
CDR3 protein: ASSPRPDITGTGTEAF

J gene: TRBJ2-7
clone size: NA
V gene: TRBV9
CDR3 protein: ASSVRTPYEQY

J gene: TRBJ2-1
clone size: NA
V gene: TRBV5-5
CDR3 protein: ASSLDSSGGSPYNEQF

J gene: TRBJ1-2
clone size: NA
V gene: TRBV2
CDR3 protein: ASTGRGGYGYT

J gene: TRBJ1-2
clone size: NA
V gene: TRBV19
CDR3 protein: ASTLGGNYGYT

J gene: TRBJ2-1
clone size: once
V gene: TRBV7-9
CDR3 protein: ASSLGTRLRNEQF

J gene: TRBJ1-1
clone size: NA
V gene: TRBV29-1
CDR3 protein: SVAGVLNTEAF